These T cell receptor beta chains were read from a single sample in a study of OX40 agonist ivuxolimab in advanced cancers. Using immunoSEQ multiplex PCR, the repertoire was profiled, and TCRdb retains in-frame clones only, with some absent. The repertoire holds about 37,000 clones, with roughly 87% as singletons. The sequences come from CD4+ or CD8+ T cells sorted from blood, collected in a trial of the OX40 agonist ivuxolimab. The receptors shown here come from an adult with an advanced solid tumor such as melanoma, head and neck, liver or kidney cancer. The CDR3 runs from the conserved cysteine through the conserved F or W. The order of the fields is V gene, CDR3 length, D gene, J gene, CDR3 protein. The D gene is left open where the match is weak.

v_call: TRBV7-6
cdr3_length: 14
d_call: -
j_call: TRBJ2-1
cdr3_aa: CASSLAGSYNEQFF

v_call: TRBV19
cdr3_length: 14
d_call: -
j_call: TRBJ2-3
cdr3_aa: CASSLGTFTDTQYF

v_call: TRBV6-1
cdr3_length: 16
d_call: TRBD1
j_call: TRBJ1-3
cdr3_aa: CASSETRTGGGNTIYF

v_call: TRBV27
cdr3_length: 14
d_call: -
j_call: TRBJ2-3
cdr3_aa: CASSLFPDTDTQYF

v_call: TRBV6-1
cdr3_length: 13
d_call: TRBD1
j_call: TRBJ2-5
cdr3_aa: CASKLGQGGTQYF

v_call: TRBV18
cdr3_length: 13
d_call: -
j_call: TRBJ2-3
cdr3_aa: CATLSLSTDTQYF

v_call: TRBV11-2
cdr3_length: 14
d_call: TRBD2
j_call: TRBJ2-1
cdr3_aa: CASSPLGGGDEQFF

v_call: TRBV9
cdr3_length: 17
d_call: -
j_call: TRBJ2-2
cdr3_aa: CASSVAAYDSNTGELFF

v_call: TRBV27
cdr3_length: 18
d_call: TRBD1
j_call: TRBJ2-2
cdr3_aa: CASSLYLPGQGPTGELFF

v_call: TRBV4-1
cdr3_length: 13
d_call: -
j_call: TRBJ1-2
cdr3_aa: CASSQEERSGYTF

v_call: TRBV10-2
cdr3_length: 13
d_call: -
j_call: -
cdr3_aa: CASSDREYYEQYF

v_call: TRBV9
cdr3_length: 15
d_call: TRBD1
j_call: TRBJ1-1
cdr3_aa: CASSVGQPPNTEAFF

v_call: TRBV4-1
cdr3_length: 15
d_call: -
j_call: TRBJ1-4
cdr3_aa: CASSQGESGAEKLFF

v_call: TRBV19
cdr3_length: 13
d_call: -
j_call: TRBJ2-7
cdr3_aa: CASSIEGPYEQYF

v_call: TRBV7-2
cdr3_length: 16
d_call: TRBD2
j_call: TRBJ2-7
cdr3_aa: CASSMYRAGGTYEQYF

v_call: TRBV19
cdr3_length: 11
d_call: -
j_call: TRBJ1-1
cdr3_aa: CASSPSPEAFF

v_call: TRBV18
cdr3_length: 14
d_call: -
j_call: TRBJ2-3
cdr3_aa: CASSPRLHEDTQYF

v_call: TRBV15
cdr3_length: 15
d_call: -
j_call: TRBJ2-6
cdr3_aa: CATSMKSSGANVLTF

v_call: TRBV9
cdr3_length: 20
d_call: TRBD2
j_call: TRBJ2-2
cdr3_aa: CASSVVASGGAPINTGELFF

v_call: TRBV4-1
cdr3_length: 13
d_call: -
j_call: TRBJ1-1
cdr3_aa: CASSQGIGLLAFF

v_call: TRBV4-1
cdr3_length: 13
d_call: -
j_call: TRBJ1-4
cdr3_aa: CASSQVEGEKLFF

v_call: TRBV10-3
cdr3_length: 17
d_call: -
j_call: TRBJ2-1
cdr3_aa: CAISKKANSISYNEQFF

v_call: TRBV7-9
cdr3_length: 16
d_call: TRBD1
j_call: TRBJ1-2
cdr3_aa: CASSLGVTGGDYGYTF

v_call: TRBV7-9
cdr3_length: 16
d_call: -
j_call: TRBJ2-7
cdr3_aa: CASSLAAGGDGYEQYF

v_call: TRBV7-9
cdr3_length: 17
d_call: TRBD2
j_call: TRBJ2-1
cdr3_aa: CASSLRAGGTLYNEQFF

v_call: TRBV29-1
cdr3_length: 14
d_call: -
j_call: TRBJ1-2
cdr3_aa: CSGGRPEVPDGYTF

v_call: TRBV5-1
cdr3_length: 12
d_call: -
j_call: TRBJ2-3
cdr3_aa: CASSLATDTQYF

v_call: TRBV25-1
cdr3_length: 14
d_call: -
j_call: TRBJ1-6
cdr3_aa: CASSEYRDNSPLHF

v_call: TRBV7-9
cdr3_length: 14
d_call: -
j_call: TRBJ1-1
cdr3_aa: CASSFEAHDTEAFF

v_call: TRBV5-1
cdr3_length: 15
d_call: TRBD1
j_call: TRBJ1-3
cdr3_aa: CASSLQGALGNTIYF

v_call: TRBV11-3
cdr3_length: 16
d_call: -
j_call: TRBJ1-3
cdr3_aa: CASSLVGRHSGNTIYF

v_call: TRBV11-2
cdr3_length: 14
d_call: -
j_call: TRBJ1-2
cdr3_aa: CASRPLGVNYGYTF

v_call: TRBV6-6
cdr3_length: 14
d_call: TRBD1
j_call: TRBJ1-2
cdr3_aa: CAIIGTGKDYGYTF

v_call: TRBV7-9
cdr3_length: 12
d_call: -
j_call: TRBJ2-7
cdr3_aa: CASSLEWSEQYF

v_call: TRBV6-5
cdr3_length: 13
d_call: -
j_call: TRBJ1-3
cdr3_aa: CASSYESGNTIYF

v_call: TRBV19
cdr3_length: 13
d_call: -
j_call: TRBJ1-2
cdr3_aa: CASSIRPGGGYTF

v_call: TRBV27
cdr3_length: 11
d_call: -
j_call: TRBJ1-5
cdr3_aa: CASSLSQPQHF

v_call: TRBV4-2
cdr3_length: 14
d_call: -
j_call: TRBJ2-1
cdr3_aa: CASLPDRSYNEQFF

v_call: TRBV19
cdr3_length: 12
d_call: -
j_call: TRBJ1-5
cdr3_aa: CASTGRNQPQHF

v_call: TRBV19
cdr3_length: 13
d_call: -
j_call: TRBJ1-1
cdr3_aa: CASVREIDTEAFF

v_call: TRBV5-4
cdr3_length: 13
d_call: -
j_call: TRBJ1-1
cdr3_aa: CASSLEENTEAFF

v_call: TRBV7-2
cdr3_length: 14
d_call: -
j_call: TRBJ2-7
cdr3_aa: CASSLASPSYEQYF

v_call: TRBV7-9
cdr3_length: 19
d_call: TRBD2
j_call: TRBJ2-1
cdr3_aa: CASSPRPGVSGGDYNEQFF

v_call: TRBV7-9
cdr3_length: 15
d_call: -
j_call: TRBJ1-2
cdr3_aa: CASSLVGHFNYGYTF

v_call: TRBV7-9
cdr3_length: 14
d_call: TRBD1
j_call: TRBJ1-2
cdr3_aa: CASSLRDRGIFYTF

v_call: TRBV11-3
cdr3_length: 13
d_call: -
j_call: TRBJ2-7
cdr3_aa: CASSLDYGYEQYF

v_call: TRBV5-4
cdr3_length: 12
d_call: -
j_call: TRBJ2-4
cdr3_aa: CASSLGKNIQYF

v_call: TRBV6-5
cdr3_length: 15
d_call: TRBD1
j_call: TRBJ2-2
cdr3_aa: CASSYGTGGSGELFF

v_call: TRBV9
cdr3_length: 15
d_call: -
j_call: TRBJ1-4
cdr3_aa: CASSVEDATNEKLFF

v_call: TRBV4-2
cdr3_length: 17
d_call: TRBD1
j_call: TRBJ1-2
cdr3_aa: CASSQDAGQGIGDGYTF

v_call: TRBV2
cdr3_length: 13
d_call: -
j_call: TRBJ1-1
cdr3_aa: CASSEWGGVEAFF

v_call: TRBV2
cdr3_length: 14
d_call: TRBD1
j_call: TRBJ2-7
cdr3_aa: CASRAQGASYEQYF

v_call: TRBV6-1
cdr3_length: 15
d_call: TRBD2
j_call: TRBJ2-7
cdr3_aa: CASIPAGAGDYEQYF

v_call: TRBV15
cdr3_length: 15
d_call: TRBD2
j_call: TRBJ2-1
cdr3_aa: CATSGSGGMPNEQFF

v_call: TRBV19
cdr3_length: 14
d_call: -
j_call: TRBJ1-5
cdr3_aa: CASSLDSSYQPQHF

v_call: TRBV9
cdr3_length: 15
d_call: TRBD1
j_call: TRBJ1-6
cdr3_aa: CASSERDRSYSPLHF

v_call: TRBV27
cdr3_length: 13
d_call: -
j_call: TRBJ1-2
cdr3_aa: CASKSLGNYGYTF

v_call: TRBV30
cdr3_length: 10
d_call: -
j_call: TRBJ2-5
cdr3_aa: CAWRRETQYF

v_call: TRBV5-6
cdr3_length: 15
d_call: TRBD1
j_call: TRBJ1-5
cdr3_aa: CASSQDRGPYQPQHF